A selection of T cell receptor beta chains follows, all from one sample in a study of blood T cells in healthy people across ages. TCRdb reprocessed the 5' RACE reads with MiXCR, giving one entry per CDR3 protein. The table shows 1.5 million to 2 million distinct CDR3 sequences, with 49% occurring only once. Sequencing used blood. The origin of the receptors is a middle-aged woman in good health. Both conserved end residues are part of each CDR3. The D gene is left open where the match is weak. Clone size is not always given. Where it is, it says once, few, many or a class for expanded clones.

J: TRBJ2-1; size: few; D: TRBD1; V: TRBV20-1; DNA: TGCAGTGCTCCCGGACAGGTCTACAATGAGCAGTTCTTC; CDR3: CSAPGQVYNEQFF
J: TRBJ1-2; size: NA; D: NA; V: TRBV28; DNA: TGTGCCAGCAGTATCAGATCAACTCCCTATGGCTACACCTTC; CDR3: CASSIRSTPYGYTF
J: TRBJ1-2; size: NA; D: NA; V: TRBV7-2; DNA: TGTGCCAGCAGCTTAGGATCGGCTTCAGGGCTCTATGGCTACACCTTC; CDR3: CASSLGSASGLYGYTF
J: TRBJ1-2; size: NA; D: NA; V: TRBV5-4; DNA: TGTGCCAGCAGCCTCCGGCAGCTTAACTATGGCTACACCTTC; CDR3: CASSLRQLNYGYTF
J: TRBJ2-5; size: NA; D: NA; V: TRBV10-3; DNA: TGTGCCATCAGTGAAGGGAGTGTGACCCAGTACTTC; CDR3: CAISEGSVTQYF
J: TRBJ2-7; size: NA; D: TRBD1; V: TRBV18; DNA: TGTGCCAGCTCACCGCTGGGACAGGGCACCTACGAGCAGTACTTC; CDR3: CASSPLGQGTYEQYF
J: TRBJ2-5; size: NA; D: TRBD1; V: TRBV25-1; DNA: TGTACCAGCAGTGACCCAGGGGGTAAGGGGGAGACCCAGTACTTC; CDR3: CTSSDPGGKGETQYF
J: TRBJ1-2; size: few; D: NA; V: TRBV7-8; DNA: TGTGCCAGCAGCTTAGAGCCGGCGGGGGGTGGCTACACCTTC; CDR3: CASSLEPAGGGYTF
J: TRBJ1-5; size: NA; D: TRBD1; V: TRBV5-1; DNA: TGCGCCAGCAGCTCGGGTGACAGGGACGATCAGCCCCAGCATTTT; CDR3: CASSSGDRDDQPQHF
J: TRBJ2-3; size: NA; D: NA; V: TRBV6-2/TRBV6-3; DNA: TGTGCCAGCATTTTATTCGGGCTCGGCACAGATACGCAGTATTTT; CDR3: CASILFGLGTDTQYF
J: TRBJ2-6; size: NA; D: NA; V: TRBV7-6; DNA: TGTGCTAGCAGTCCTATTTTCCCCGGGGCCAACGTCCTGACTTTC; CDR3: CASSPIFPGANVLTF
J: TRBJ2-7; size: NA; D: TRBD1; V: TRBV7-8; DNA: TGTGCCAGCAGCGACAGGGGGCCCGAGCAGTACTTC; CDR3: CASSDRGPEQYF
J: TRBJ1-4; size: once; D: TRBD1; V: TRBV13; DNA: TGTGCCAGCAGCCCCCCCGGACAGGGACTACGGGAAAAACTGTTTTTT; CDR3: CASSPPGQGLREKLFF
J: TRBJ1-4; size: NA; D: NA; V: TRBV5-5; DNA: TGTGCCAGCAGCCCCCTGATGTCTAATGAAAAACTGTTTTTT; CDR3: CASSPLMSNEKLFF
J: TRBJ2-5; size: NA; D: TRBD1; V: TRBV10-3; DNA: TGTGCCATCCCTGGGGACAGTCGACAAGAGACCCAGTACTTC; CDR3: CAIPGDSRQETQYF
J: TRBJ2-3; size: few; D: NA; V: TRBV10-3; DNA: TGTGCCATCAAGCCGACTCGAACGGAAGATACGCAGTATTTT; CDR3: CAIKPTRTEDTQYF
J: TRBJ2-7; size: few; D: NA; V: TRBV4-1; DNA: TGCGCCAGCAGCCAGGTAGGGGGACGCGAGCAGTACTTC; CDR3: CASSQVGGREQYF
J: TRBJ2-1; size: NA; D: TRBD1; V: TRBV7-8; DNA: TGTGCCAGCAGCCTTACCGGGACAGGGCCTTGGAATGAGCAGTTCTTC; CDR3: CASSLTGTGPWNEQFF
J: TRBJ2-1; size: few; D: TRBD2; V: TRBV20-1; DNA: TGCAGTGCTAGGGGAGGGACTAGCGGGGGCCTAAACAATGAGCAGTTCTTC; CDR3: CSARGGTSGGLNNEQFF
J: TRBJ2-7; size: NA; D: NA; V: TRBV9; DNA: TGTGCCAGCAGCGTAGGTCGGAGCAGGAGCTCCTACGAGCAGTACTTC; CDR3: CASSVGRSRSSYEQYF
J: TRBJ2-7; size: NA; D: NA; V: TRBV7-9; DNA: TGTGCCAGCAGCCTTGGGGTCCACTACGAGCAGTACTTC; CDR3: CASSLGVHYEQYF
J: TRBJ2-4; size: many; D: TRBD1; V: TRBV7-2; DNA: TGTGCCAGCAGCTTATCGGTAGGGACAGGAGAAAACATTCAGTACTTC; CDR3: CASSLSVGTGENIQYF
J: TRBJ1-1; size: few; D: NA; V: TRBV12-3/TRBV12-4; DNA: TGTGCCAGCAGTTTAACAGGGAGAATGAACACTGAAGCTTTCTTT; CDR3: CASSLTGRMNTEAFF
J: TRBJ1-4; size: NA; D: NA; V: TRBV7-2; DNA: TGTGCCAGCAGGCGGTCAAATGAAAAACTGTTTTTT; CDR3: CASRRSNEKLFF